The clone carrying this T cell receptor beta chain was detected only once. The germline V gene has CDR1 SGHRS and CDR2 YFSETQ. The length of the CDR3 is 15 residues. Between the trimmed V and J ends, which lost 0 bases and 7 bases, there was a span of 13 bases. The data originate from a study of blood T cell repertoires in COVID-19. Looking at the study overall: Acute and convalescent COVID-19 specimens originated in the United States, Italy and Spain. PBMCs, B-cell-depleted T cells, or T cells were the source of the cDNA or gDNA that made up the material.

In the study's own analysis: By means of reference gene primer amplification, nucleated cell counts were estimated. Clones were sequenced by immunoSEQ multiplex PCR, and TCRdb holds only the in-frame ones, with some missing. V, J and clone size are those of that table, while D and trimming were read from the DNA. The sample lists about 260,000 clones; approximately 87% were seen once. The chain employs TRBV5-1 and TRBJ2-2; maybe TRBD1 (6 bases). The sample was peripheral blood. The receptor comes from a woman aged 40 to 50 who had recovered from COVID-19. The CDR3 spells CASSLAVGAGGELFF. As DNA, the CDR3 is TGCGCCAGCAGCTTGGCCGTGGGGGCCGGCGGGGAGCTGTTTTTT.